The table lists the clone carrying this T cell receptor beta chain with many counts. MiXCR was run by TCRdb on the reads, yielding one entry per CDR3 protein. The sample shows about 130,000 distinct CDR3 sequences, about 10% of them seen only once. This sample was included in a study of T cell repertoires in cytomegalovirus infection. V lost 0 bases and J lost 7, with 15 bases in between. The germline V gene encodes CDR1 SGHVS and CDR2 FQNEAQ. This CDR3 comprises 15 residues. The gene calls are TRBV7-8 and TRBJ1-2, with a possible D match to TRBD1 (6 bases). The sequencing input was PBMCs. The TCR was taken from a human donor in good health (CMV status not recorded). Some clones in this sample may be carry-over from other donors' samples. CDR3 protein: CASSLATGNIGGYTF. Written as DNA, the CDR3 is TGTGCCAGCAGCTTAGCTACAGGGAATATTGGTGGCTACACCTTC.